These 22 T cell receptor beta chains came from one sample sequenced in a study of memory CD4+ T cells and cytomegalovirus serostatus (dated by TCRdb to about 2019). A FACSAria II was used to sort memory CD4+ T cells, defined as single viable CD3+CD4+CD8-CD45RO+ cells. The receptor library was made with the immunoSEQ multiplex PCR assay. Here the immuneACCESS table is served through TCRdb, limited to in-frame sequences with V and J called. Missing clones are a known gap in these copies; in checked studies unresolved V genes cover under half, and the rest lacks a known reason. Counted in this sample were around 61,000 clones; 82% of them appeared once. The top ten constitute around 0.38% of the sample. Sequenced input: memory CD4+ T cells from blood. These receptors came from an adult in good health and CMV-seronegative.

This chain links TRBV18 with TRBJ2-3; 9 bases match TRBD2. This CDR3 is built from 16 residues. CDR1 and CDR2 from the germline V gene are KGHSH and LQKENI. Unmatched junction bases numbered 7, after V lost 1 base and J lost 5 bases. The CDR3 protein is CASSPQSSGAGDTQYF. CDR3 coding DNA: TGTGCCAGCTCACCACAGTCTAGCGGGGCTGGAGATACGCAGTATTTT. The variable domain in full, with the rest retrieved from reference TRBV18 and TRBJ2-3, is NAGVMQNPRHLVRRRGQEARLRCSPMKGHSHVYWYRQLPEEGLKFMVYLQKENIIDESGMPKERFSAEFPKEGPSILRIQQVVRGDSAAYFCASSPQSSGAGDTQYFGPGTRLTVL.

The rearrangement links TRBV7-9 to TRBJ2-7; D possibly corresponds to TRBD1 (6 bases). The V end was cut by 5 bases, the J end by 3 bases, with 20 bases between. CDR1 SEHNR and CDR2 FQNEAQ come from the germline V gene (reference sequence). This CDR3 spans 16 amino acids. CDR3: CASSARGRGDGYEQYF. The DNA for the CDR3 is TGTGCCAGCAGCGCCCGTGGCAGGGGTGATGGCTACGAGCAGTACTTC.

The chain uses TRBV2 and TRBJ1-3; D is undetermined. Looked up from germline, CDR1 is SNHLY and CDR2 is FYNNEI. V lost 3 bases and J 0 bases, leaving 9 bases between the germline ends. This CDR3 is 15 amino acids long. The CDR3 DNA sequence: TGTGCCAGCAGTGAGGGCCTCCTCTCTGGAAACACCATATATTTT. Encoded protein: CASSEGLLSGNTIYF.

The chain employs TRBV7-9 and TRBJ2-7; the D is unclear. The CDR3 is 14 amino acids. Germline V gene lookup returns CDR1 SEHNR and CDR2 FQNEAQ (reference sequence). V shed 2 bases and J shed 5 bases, with 13 bases lying between them. The CDR3 region has the DNA TGTGCCAGCAGCTTAAGCACCTCCATGGACGAGCAGTACTTC. Its translation: CASSLSTSMDEQYF.

The chain employs TRBV28 and TRBJ2-3; the match to TRBD1 covers 8 bases. The CDR3 extends over 15 amino acids. Germline loops: CDR1 MDHEN, CDR2 SYDVKM. The V gene end was trimmed by 7 bases and the J gene end by 3 bases; junction bases not matched to a gene: 9. This CDR3 reads CASTAGGLVTDTQYF. The CDR3 region has the DNA TGTGCCAGCACCGCAGGGGGCTTGGTAACAGATACGCAGTATTTT.

This clone is a singleton in its sample. The V gene is TRBV5-4, the J gene TRBJ1-1; the D is unclear. CDR1 is SGHNT, CDR2 YYREEE, per germline (reference sequence). V was clipped by 2 bases and J by 4 bases, with 21 bases between them. This CDR3 has 17 amino acids. CDR3 sequence (DNA): TGTGCCAGCAGCTTAAGGGCACCGGGGTCCCTAATCACTGAAGCTTTCTTT. This translates into CASSLRAPGSLITEAFF. Filled out from reference TRBV5-4 and TRBJ1-1, the complete variable domain reads ETGVTQSPTHLIKTRGQQVTLRCSSQSGHNTVSWYQQALGQGPQFIFQYYREEENGRGNFPPRFSGLQFPNYSSELNVNALELDDSALYLCASSLRAPGSLITEAFFGQGTRLTVV.

This chain links TRBV2 with TRBJ1-4; 7 bases agree with TRBD1. Germline V lookup: CDR1 SNHLY, CDR2 FYNNEI. This CDR3 contains 15 residues. The trim removed 7 bases at V and 7 bases at J, leaving 12 bases unmatched. The CDR3 reads CASNMNDREGEKLFF. In DNA form, the CDR3 reads TGTGCCAGCAATATGAACGACAGGGAGGGTGAAAAACTGTTTTTT.

On this clone: Other nucleotide sequences in the sample specify the same CDR3. The chain joins TRBV7-2 to TRBJ2-2; the D gene is possibly TRBD2 (6 bases). The germline V and J ends were trimmed by 0 bases and 1 base, with 6 bases remaining between them. The CDR3 contains 15 residues. CDR1 and CDR2 from the germline V gene are SGHTA and FQGNSA. The CDR3 here is CASSLAGGNTGELFF. CDR3 DNA sequence: TGTGCCAGCAGCTTAGCGGGGGGGAACACCGGGGAGCTGTTTTTT.

The chain is built from TRBV27 and TRBJ2-5; D is ambiguous. Germline V gene sequence: CDR1 MNHEY, CDR2 SMNVEV (reference sequence). V was clipped by 5 bases and J by 7 bases, with 11 bases between them. This CDR3 has 12 amino acids. The chain's CDR3 is CASSTVVGTQYF. The CDR3 nucleotides read TGTGCCAGCAGTACGGTCGTGGGGACCCAGTACTTC.

The chain joins TRBV5-6 to TRBJ2-7, with 7 bases fitting TRBD2. The CDR3 runs 16 residues. Germline lookup yields CDR1 SGHDT and CDR2 YYEEEE. V lost 1 base, J lost 3 bases, and 10 bases stayed unmatched. The DNA for the CDR3 is TGTGCCAGCAGCTTGTTCTCGCGGGGGAGAGACTACGAGCAGTACTTC. The encoded protein is CASSLFSRGRDYEQYF.

This clone rates as medium-sized (0.01 to 0.1%). The V gene is TRBV14, the J gene TRBJ2-2; perhaps TRBD1 as D (6 bases). Germline CDR1 and CDR2: SGHDN and FVKESK. The CDR3 extends over 15 amino acids. V shed 1 base and J shed 6 bases, with 12 bases lying between them. CDR3 in DNA: TGTGCCAGCAGCCAAGTATCTACAGGGTCCGGGGAGCTGTTTTTT. Translated, it gives CASSQVSTGSGELFF.

V is TRBV6-5 and J is TRBJ1-4, with 12 bases fitting TRBD1. Germline V gives CDR1 MNHEY, CDR2 SVGAGI. The CDR3 loop spans 16 amino acids. V shed 2 bases and J 7 bases; nucleotides not matched to a gene: 5. This chain's CDR3 is CASSYGTGGFGEKLFF. In DNA form, the CDR3 reads TGTGCCAGCAGTTACGGGACAGGGGGCTTTGGTGAAAAACTGTTTTTT.

The genes are TRBV27 and TRBJ1-6; tentatively, D is TRBD1 (5 bases). Looked up from germline, CDR1 is MNHEY and CDR2 is SMNVEV (reference sequence). V was pared by 4 bases and J by 9 bases, with 13 bases between. The CDR3 runs to 14 residues. CDR3 sequence reads: CASSSLRAGSPLHF. DNA of the CDR3: TGTGCCAGCAGTTCCCTCAGGGCAGGTTCACCCCTCCACTTT.

For the CDR3, the DNA is TGTGCCAGCGCGGACAGGGTCGGGAATAATTCACCCCTCCACTTT. This codes for CASADRVGNNSPLHF. V and J are TRBV19 and TRBJ1-6, with 8 positions matching TRBD1. The CDR3 is made up of 15 amino acids. V shed 9 bases, J shed 5 bases, and the junction held 9 bases outside the gene matches. Germline loops: CDR1 LNHDA, CDR2 SQIVND (reference sequence).

This clone came up once. The V gene is TRBV5-6, the J gene TRBJ2-3; D gene uncertain. Germline V gene lookup returns CDR1 SGHDT and CDR2 YYEEEE. V lost 1 base to trimming and J lost 6 bases, with 3 bases between them. CDR3 size: 11 residues. CDR3 region: CASSLMDTQYF. The CDR3 coding sequence is TGTGCCAGCAGCTTGATGGATACGCAGTATTTT.

The chain recombines TRBV6-5 with TRBJ1-2; 9 nucleotides line up with TRBD1. The CDR3 sequence is 13 residues long. CDR1 is MNHEY, CDR2 SVGAGI, per germline. CDR3 residues: CVVRGQGRVSYTF. In DNA, the CDR3 is TGTGTAGTCCGGGGACAGGGTAGAGTTAGCTACACCTTC.

This chain connects TRBV5-6 to TRBJ2-7; no clear D. The CDR3 has 14 amino acids. The germline CDR1 and CDR2 sequences are SGHDT and YYEEEE. The V end was cut by 4 bases, the J end by 0 bases, with 11 bases between. CDR3 loop: CASSLRWNSYEQYF. The CDR3 DNA is TGTGCCAGCAGCCTACGATGGAACTCCTACGAGCAGTACTTC.

This clone came up a few times. Here the CDR3 reads CASSQGQGVGNTIYF. The CDR3 DNA reads TGTGCCAGCAGCCAGGGACAGGGGGTGGGAAACACCATATATTTT. This chain connects TRBV4-2 to TRBJ1-3; 11 nucleotides align to TRBD1. This CDR3 is 15 amino acids long. CDR1 is LGHNA and CDR2 is YNFKEQ in the germline V gene. V gave up 3 bases and J gave up 4 bases; unmatched junction bases: 2.

This clone was seen once. J is TRBJ1-2 and V is TRBV6-1; D is ambiguous. CDR1 and CDR2 (germline): MNHNS, SASEGT. The CDR3 has 15 residues. Trimming took 1 base from V and 8 from J, leaving 17 bases between them. The CDR3: CASSEGGRPEGGYTF. The CDR3 DNA reads as TGTGCCAGCAGTGAAGGGGGTAGGCCAGAAGGAGGCTACACCTTC.

The rearrangement uses TRBV7-2 and TRBJ2-7; D tentatively reads TRBD1 or TRBD2 (6 bases each). Germline CDR1 SGHTA, CDR2 FQGNSA. Deletions cut 3 bases from V and 4 bases from J, with 10 bases between. The CDR3 runs to 13 residues. CDR3 nucleotide sequence: TGTGCCAGCAGCTTCCTAGGGGGGTACGAGCAGTACTTC. This codes for CASSFLGGYEQYF.

V gene TRBV5-1 combines with J gene TRBJ2-5; D is undetermined. The CDR3 has 13 amino acids. Germline CDR1 SGHRS, CDR2 YFSETQ. Trimming took 1 base from V and 4 from J, leaving 8 bases between them. CDR3 sequence reads: CASSLLGPETQYF. The CDR3 coding sequence is TGCGCCAGCAGCTTGTTGGGTCCAGAGACCCAGTACTTC.

J is TRBJ1-6 and V is TRBV7-2; D remains unclear. This CDR3 is built from 12 residues. V dropped 5 bases and J dropped 9 bases, with 8 bases sitting between them. Germline lookup yields CDR1 SGHTA and CDR2 FQGNSA. The CDR3 DNA is TGTGCCAGCAGCCATTCCGGTTCACCCCTCCACTTT. It translates to CASSHSGSPLHF.